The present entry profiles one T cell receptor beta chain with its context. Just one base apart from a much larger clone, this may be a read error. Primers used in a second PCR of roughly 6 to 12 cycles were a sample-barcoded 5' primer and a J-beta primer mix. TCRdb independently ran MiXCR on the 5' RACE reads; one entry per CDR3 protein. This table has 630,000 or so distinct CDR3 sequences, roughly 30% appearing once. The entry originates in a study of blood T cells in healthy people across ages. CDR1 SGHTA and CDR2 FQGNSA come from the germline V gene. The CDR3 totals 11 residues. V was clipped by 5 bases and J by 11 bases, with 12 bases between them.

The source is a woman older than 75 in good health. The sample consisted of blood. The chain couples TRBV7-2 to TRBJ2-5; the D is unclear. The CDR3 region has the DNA TGTGCCAGCAGCCTGTGGGATGAGCAGTACTTC. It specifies CASSLWDEQYF.